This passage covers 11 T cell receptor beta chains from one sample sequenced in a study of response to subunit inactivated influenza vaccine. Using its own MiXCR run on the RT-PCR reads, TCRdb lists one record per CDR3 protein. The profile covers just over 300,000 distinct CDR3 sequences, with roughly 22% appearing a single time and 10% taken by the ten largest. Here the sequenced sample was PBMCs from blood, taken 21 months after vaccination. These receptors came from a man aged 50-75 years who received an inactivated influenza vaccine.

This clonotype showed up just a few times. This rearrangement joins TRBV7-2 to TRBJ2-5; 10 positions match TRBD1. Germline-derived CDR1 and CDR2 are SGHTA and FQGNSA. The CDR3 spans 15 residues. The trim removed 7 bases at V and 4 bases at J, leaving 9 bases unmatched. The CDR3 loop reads CASNKGQGVGETQYF. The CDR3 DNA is TGTGCCAGCAACAAAGGACAGGGGGTTGGAGAGACCCAGTACTTC.

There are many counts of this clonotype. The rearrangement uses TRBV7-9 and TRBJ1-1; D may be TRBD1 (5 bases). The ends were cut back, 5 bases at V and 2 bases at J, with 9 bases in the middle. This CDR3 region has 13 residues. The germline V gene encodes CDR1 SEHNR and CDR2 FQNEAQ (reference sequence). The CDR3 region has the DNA TGTGCCAGCAGCCAGGGTGGAAACACTGAAGCTTTCTTT. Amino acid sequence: CASSQGGNTEAFF.

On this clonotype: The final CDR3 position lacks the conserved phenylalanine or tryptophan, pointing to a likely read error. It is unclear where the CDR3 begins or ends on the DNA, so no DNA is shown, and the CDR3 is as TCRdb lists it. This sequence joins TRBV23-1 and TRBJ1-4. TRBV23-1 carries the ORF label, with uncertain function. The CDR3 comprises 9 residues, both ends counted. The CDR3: CASTAALLG.

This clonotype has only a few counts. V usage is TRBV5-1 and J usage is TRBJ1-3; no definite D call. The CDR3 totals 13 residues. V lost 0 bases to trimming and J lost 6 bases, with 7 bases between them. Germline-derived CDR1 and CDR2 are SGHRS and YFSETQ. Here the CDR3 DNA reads TGCGCCAGCAGCTTGGATGCGGAAAACACCATATATTTT. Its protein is CASSLDAENTIYF.

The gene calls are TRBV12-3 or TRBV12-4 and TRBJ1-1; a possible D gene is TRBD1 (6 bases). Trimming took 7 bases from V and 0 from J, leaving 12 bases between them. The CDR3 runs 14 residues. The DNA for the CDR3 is TGTGCCAGCATCCTGACAGGACTGAACACTGAAGCTTTCTTT. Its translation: CASILTGLNTEAFF.

The CDR3 DNA follows: TGCGCCAGCAGCCACACCAGGACAGCTCCAACTAACTATGGCTACACCTTC. Its protein is CASSHTRTAPTNYGYTF. The genes are TRBV4-3 and TRBJ1-2; perhaps TRBD1 as D (6 bases). The CDR3 extends over 17 amino acids. V gave up 3 bases and J gave up 0 bases, with 17 bases separating them. Germline V gene sequence: CDR1 LGHNA, CDR2 YSLEER.

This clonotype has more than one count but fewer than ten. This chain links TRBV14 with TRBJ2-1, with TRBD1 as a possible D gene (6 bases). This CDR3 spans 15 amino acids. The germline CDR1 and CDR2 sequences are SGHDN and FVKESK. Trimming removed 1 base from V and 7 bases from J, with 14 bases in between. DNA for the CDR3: TGTGCCAGCAGCCAAGCAAGGACAGCCAGGAATGAGCAGTTCTTC. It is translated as CASSQARTARNEQFF.

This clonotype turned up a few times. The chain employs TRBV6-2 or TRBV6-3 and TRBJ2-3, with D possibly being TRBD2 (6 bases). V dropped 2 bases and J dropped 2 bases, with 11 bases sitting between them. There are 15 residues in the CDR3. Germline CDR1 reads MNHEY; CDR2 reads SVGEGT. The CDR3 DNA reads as TGTGCCAGCAGTTACGCGGGGACTCCCACAGATACGCAGTATTTT. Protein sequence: CASSYAGTPTDTQYF.

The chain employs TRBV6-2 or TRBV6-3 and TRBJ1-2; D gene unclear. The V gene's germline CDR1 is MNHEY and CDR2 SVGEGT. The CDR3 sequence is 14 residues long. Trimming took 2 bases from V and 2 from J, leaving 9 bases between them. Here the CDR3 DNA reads TGTGCCAGCAGTTACCTACGGATGAACTATGGCTACACCTTC. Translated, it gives CASSYLRMNYGYTF.

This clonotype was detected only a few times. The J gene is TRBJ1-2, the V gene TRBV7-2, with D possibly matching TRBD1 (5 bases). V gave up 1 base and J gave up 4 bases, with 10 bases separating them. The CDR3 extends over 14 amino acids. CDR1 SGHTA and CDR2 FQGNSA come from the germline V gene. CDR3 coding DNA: TGTGCCAGCAGCTTAGATGGGACGGGCTATGGCTACACCTTC. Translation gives CASSLDGTGYGYTF.

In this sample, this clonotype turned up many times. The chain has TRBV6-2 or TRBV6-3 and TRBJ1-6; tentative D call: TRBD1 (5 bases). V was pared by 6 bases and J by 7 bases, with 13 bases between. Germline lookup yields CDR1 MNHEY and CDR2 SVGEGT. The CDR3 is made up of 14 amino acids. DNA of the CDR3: TGTGCCAGCAGCCCTGAGAGGGGCAATTCACCCCTCCACTTT. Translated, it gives CASSPERGNSPLHF.